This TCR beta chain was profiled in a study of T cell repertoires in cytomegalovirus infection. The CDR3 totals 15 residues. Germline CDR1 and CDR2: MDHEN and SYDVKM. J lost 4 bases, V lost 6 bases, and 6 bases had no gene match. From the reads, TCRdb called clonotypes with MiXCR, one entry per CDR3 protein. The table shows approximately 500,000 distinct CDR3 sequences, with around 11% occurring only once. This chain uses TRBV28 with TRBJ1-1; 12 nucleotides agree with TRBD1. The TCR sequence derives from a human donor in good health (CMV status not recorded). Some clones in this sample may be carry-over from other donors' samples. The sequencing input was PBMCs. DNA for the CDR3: TGTGCCAGCAGATCCGGGACAGGGGGCTTCACTGAAGCTTTCTTT. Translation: CASRSGTGGFTEAFF.